Reported below is one T cell receptor beta chain. The data stem from a study of blood T cell repertoires in COVID-19. Study context: Donors in the United States, Italy and Spain gave samples during acute or convalescent COVID-19. From T cells, B-cell-depleted T cells, or PBMCs came the material, which was cDNA or gDNA.

The CDR3 has 15 residues. V lost 8 bases and J 3 bases, leaving 19 bases between the germline ends. Germline CDR1 reads MNHEY; CDR2 reads SMNVEV (reference sequence). Original analysis: Scientists estimated how many nucleated cells there were by amplifying reference gene primers. Assay used: immunoSEQ multiplex PCR; TCRdb lists only in-frame clones, some missing. D and trimming were read from the DNA, whereas the V and J calls and clone size are those reported in that table. This table holds 15,000 to 20,000 clones, 80% to 90% found once. The V and J genes are TRBV27 and TRBJ1-2; TRBD1 is a possible D gene (5 bases). Material for sequencing was peripheral blood. The receptor was derived from a human donor in a cohort sampled during active COVID-19. CDR3 DNA sequence: TGTGCCAGCTCAACTCGACAGACTAGGGACTATGGCTACACCTTC. It is translated as CASSTRQTRDYGYTF.